A selection of T cell receptor beta chains follows, all from one sample in a study of multiple sclerosis patients with progressive multifocal leukoencephalopathy. Sequencing used immunoSEQ multiplex PCR; TCRdb keeps in-frame clones, though not all of them. The sample records more than 30,000 clones, 80% to 90% being singletons. The starting material was PBMCs, obtained from a patient treated with natalizumab. Every receptor here comes from a woman aged 40 to 55 with progressive multifocal leukoencephalopathy. The CDR3 runs from the conserved cysteine through the conserved F or W. Fields, in order: CDR3 protein, CDR3 DNA, V gene, D gene, J gene. D genes are given only for firm matches.

CASSFRQTTTNTEAFF TGTGCCAGCAGCTTCCGACAGACTACGACGAACACTGAAGCTTTCTTT TRBV5-5 NA TRBJ1-1
CASSGSVYEQYF TGTGCCAGCAGCGGGAGTGTCTACGAGCAGTACTTC TRBV28 NA TRBJ2-7
CATSIDRGSEKLFF TGTGCCACCAGCATAGACAGGGGAAGTGAAAAACTGTTTTTT TRBV15 TRBD1 TRBJ1-4
CASSLTGKTEAFF TGTGCCAGCAGCTTAACAGGGAAGACTGAAGCTTTCTTT TRBV7-8 NA TRBJ1-1
CASRIWDRGLEGYTF TGTGCCAGCAGGATATGGGACAGGGGTCTGGAGGGCTACACCTTC TRBV21-1 NA TRBJ1-2
CASSVAAETRTYGYTF TGTGCCAGCAGCGTAGCGGCGGAGACGCGGACCTATGGCTACACCTTC TRBV9 NA TRBJ1-2
CASSLGPSEAFF TGTGCCAGCAGTTTGGGACCGTCGGAAGCTTTCTTT TRBV28 NA TRBJ1-1
CASSDGTGGLDTQYF TGTGCCAGCAGCGACGGGACAGGGGGTCTAGATACGCAGTATTTT TRBV2 TRBD1 TRBJ2-3
CASSLMQSDYGYTF TGTGCCAGCAGCTTAATGCAGAGCGACTATGGCTACACCTTC TRBV7-8 NA TRBJ1-2
CAWSAGTARSGGYTF TGTGCCTGGAGTGCGGGGACGGCACGAAGCGGCGGCTACACCTTC TRBV30 NA TRBJ1-2
CASSYRDRGYNSPLHF TGTGCCAGCAGCTACCGGGACAGGGGATATAATTCACCCCTCCACTTT TRBV7-2 TRBD1 TRBJ1-6
CASSLGGTGGPDTQYF TGTGCCAGCAGCTTAGGTGGGACAGGGGGCCCAGATACGCAGTATTTT TRBV7-9 TRBD1 TRBJ2-3
CASSLAVLAGVGEQYF TGTGCCAGCAGCTTAGCTGTTCTAGCGGGAGTGGGGGAGCAGTACTTC TRBV7-6 TRBD2 TRBJ2-7
CASSYSRGRTGELFF TGTGCCAGCAGTTACTCAAGGGGTAGGACCGGGGAGCTGTTTTTT TRBV6-5 NA TRBJ2-2
CASSLDHGNQGYTDTQYF TGTGCCAGCAGCTTAGATCACGGTAACCAGGGATACACAGATACGCAGTATTTT TRBV11-3 NA TRBJ2-3
CASSIGYMASSYNEQFF TGTGCCAGTAGTATAGGTTACATGGCGAGCTCCTACAATGAGCAGTTCTTC TRBV19 NA TRBJ2-1